Below, 5 T cell receptor beta chains from the same sample are listed, as sequenced in a study of blood T cell repertoires in COVID-19. This table comes from immunoSEQ multiplex PCR, and its TCRdb copy is limited to in-frame clones, with some not included. The sample has about 340,000 clones, approximately 89% seen once. The specimen was peripheral blood. These receptors were taken from a woman in her late teens or twenties who had recovered from COVID-19.

The genes are TRBV7-2 and TRBJ2-3; 11 nucleotides align to TRBD2. The trim removed 5 bases at V and 1 base at J, leaving 8 bases unmatched. CDR1 and CDR2 (germline): SGHTA, FQGNSA. The CDR3 covers 17 residues. As DNA, the CDR3 is TGTGCCAGCAGCCCCACTAGCGGGAGTACTGGCACAGATACGCAGTATTTT. Encoded protein: CASSPTSGSTGTDTQYF. The full variable domain, with the rest looked up from reference TRBV7-2 and TRBJ2-3, is GAGVSQSPSNKVTEKGKDVELRCDPISGHTALYWYRQSLGQGLEFLIYFQGNSAPDKSGLPSDRFSAERTGGSVSTLTIQRTQQEDSAVYLCASSPTSGSTGTDTQYFGPGTRLTVL.

This chain links TRBV11-3 with TRBJ2-1; TRBD2 matches at 9 bases. The germline V gene encodes CDR1 SGHNT and CDR2 YENEEA. V trimming: 5 bases; J trimming: 4 bases; junction bases outside the gene matches: 9. The CDR3 totals 16 residues. The CDR3 DNA reads as TGTGCCAGCAGCCATCGACTCCTAGCGGGATACAATGAGCAGTTCTTC. Residues: CASSHRLLAGYNEQFF.

The gene calls are TRBV4-1 and TRBJ1-2, with D tentatively TRBD1 (5 bases). Germline V gene data show CDR1 as MGHRA and CDR2 as YSYEKL. The CDR3 runs 16 residues. Trimming took off 3 bases at V and 4 bases at J, with 18 bases between the two ends. The CDR3 here is CASSHPGQGDPYGYTF. The DNA for the CDR3 is TGCGCCAGCAGCCACCCCGGGCAGGGCGACCCCTATGGCTACACCTTC.

The chain uses TRBV19 and TRBJ1-5; TRBD1 is a possible D gene (6 bases). CDR1 is LNHDA, CDR2 SQIVND, per germline (reference sequence). The CDR3 runs 13 residues. With 1 base removed from V and 5 bases from J, the gap between germline ends came to 6 bases. CDR3: CASSIGTDQPQHF. For the CDR3, the DNA is TGTGCCAGTAGTATAGGGACAGATCAGCCCCAGCATTTT.

V gene TRBV10-3 combines with J gene TRBJ1-2, with TRBD1 matching 9 bases. Germline CDR1 reads ENHRY; CDR2 reads SYGVKD. The length of the CDR3 is 13 residues. The trim removed 11 bases at V and 8 bases at J, leaving 12 bases unmatched. CDR3 in amino acids: CAAQLTGGDGYTF. DNA for the CDR3: TGTGCCGCACAATTGACAGGGGGAGACGGCTACACCTTC.